The 25 T cell receptor beta chains presented below share a single source sample, sequenced in a study of T cell clones after liver transplantation. TCRdb's table, derived via immunoSEQ multiplex PCR, lists solely in-frame clones and lacks some. Among tens of thousands of clones listed, about 64% were seen once. The material sequenced was CD4+ T cells from blood, taken before liver transplant. The receptors derive from a human donor who received a liver transplant.

The J gene is TRBJ1-1, the V gene TRBV30; D call uncertain. Germline CDR1 GTSNPN, CDR2 SVGIG (reference sequence). Trimming removed 5 bases at V and 3 bases at J, with 10 bases between. This CDR3 has 12 amino acids. The CDR3: CAWQVWDTEAFF. CDR3 coding DNA: TGTGCCTGGCAGGTTTGGGACACTGAAGCTTTCTTT.

The chain links TRBV28 to TRBJ1-1; maybe TRBD1 (5 bases). Germline V CDR1 and CDR2: MDHEN, SYDVKM. V lost 6 bases and J lost 4, with 12 bases in between. This CDR3 is 13 amino acids long. As DNA, the CDR3 is TGTGCCAGCAGAGCTGGGGGGATCACTGAAGCTTTCTTT. This codes for CASRAGGITEAFF.

This clone occurred many times. This chain links TRBV4-1 with TRBJ2-4; TRBD1 might be the D (6 bases). The germline V and J ends were trimmed by 0 bases and 2 bases, with 8 bases remaining between them. This CDR3 has 15 amino acids. Per germline, CDR1 MGHRA and CDR2 YSYEKL. CDR3 in DNA: TGCGCCAGCAGCCAAGATTGGGGGCCCAAAAACATTCAGTACTTC. This gives the protein CASSQDWGPKNIQYF.

This chain uses TRBV29-1 with TRBJ2-3; 9 nucleotides match TRBD2. Germline V gene sequence: CDR1 SQVTM, CDR2 ANQGSEA. This CDR3 has 18 amino acids. The ends lost 4 bases at V and 0 bases at J; junction bases unmatched: 14. CDR3 coding DNA: TGCAGCGTTGGCGCTACTGGGGTAGCGGGGGCTAGCACAGATACGCAGTATTTT. Residues: CSVGATGVAGASTDTQYF.

The rearrangement uses TRBV7-9 and TRBJ2-1; 8 positions match TRBD1. This CDR3 is built from 18 residues. CDR1 SEHNR and CDR2 FQNEAQ come from the germline V gene (reference sequence). V lost 5 bases, J lost 0 bases, and 12 bases stayed unmatched. The CDR3 DNA is TGTGCCAGCAGCAAAGGGACAGGCAGTTCCTTCTCCTACAATGAGCAGTTCTTC. It is translated as CASSKGTGSSFSYNEQFF.

The rearrangement joins TRBV11-3 to TRBJ2-2; D may be TRBD1 (6 bases). V was clipped by 4 bases and J by 3 bases, with 6 bases between them. This CDR3 is 13 amino acids long. The germline V gene has CDR1 SGHNT and CDR2 YENEEA. The CDR3 DNA reads TGTGCCAGCAGCTCAGGGGACACCGGGGAGCTGTTTTTT. Translation gives CASSSGDTGELFF.

CDR3 in amino acids: CASSLAGGPGSEQYF. The CDR3 DNA sequence: TGTGCCAGCAGCTTAGCGGGGGGGCCCGGGTCGGAGCAGTACTTC. V gene TRBV7-6 combines with J gene TRBJ2-7, with a weak D call TRBD2 (7 bases). V was pared by 0 bases and J by 7 bases, with 16 bases between. This CDR3 contains 15 residues. Per the germline V gene, CDR1 is SGHVS and CDR2 is FNYEAQ.

This clone has ten or more counts. This chain connects TRBV2 to TRBJ2-1, with D possibly TRBD2 on 7 matching bases. The germline V and J ends were trimmed by 6 bases and 2 bases, with 11 bases remaining between them. Germline V gene data show CDR1 as SNHLY and CDR2 as FYNNEI. The CDR3 totals 14 residues. CDR3 sequence (DNA): TGTGCCAGCAGACCCGGGGGGCCCTACAATGAGCAGTTCTTC. Its translation: CASRPGGPYNEQFF.

This clone was seen only a few times. The chain uses TRBV11-2 and TRBJ2-7; TRBD1 is a possible D gene (6 bases). From germline, CDR1 is SGHAT and CDR2 FQNNGV. This CDR3 spans 14 amino acids. Trimming removed 5 bases from V and 3 bases from J, with 14 bases in between. Here the CDR3 DNA reads TGTGCCAGCAGCGTGCACAGGGTAGGCTACGAGCAGTACTTC. The encoded protein is CASSVHRVGYEQYF.

The chain uses TRBV5-1 and TRBJ2-3; no firm D call. The V gene's germline CDR1 is SGHRS and CDR2 YFSETQ. V was cut by 4 bases and J by 0 bases, with 6 bases left in between. This CDR3 contains 13 residues. The CDR3 bases are TGCGCCAGCAGCCCCTATAGCACAGATACGCAGTATTTT. Encoded protein: CASSPYSTDTQYF.

V is TRBV30 and J is TRBJ2-1; no clear D. Trimming left V 0 bases short and J 4 bases short, with 7 bases between. Germline V lookup: CDR1 GTSNPN, CDR2 SVGIG (reference sequence). The CDR3 has 13 residues. CDR3 residues: CAWSVSGYNEQFF. In DNA, the CDR3 is TGTGCCTGGAGTGTATCCGGGTACAATGAGCAGTTCTTC.

In this sample, this clone turned up a few times. V usage is TRBV7-9 and J usage is TRBJ1-1; D uncertain. Per germline, CDR1 SEHNR and CDR2 FQNEAQ (reference sequence). The V gene lost 5 bases and the J gene lost 3 bases, with 7 bases spanning the gap. The CDR3 totals 12 residues. Here the CDR3 reads CASSPADTEAFF. The CDR3 DNA reads as TGTGCCAGCAGCCCGGCGGACACTGAAGCTTTCTTT.

This rearrangement joins TRBV30 to TRBJ2-1, with 11 bases identical to TRBD2. CDR1 and CDR2 from the germline V gene are GTSNPN and SVGIG (reference sequence). With V trimmed by 5 bases and J by 2 bases, 5 bases remained unmatched. The CDR3 consists of 15 residues. In DNA, the CDR3 is TGTGCCTGGGGTATGGGACTAGCGGCCTACAATGAGCAGTTCTTC. Amino acids: CAWGMGLAAYNEQFF.

This sequence joins TRBV19 and TRBJ1-3; D is unclear. CDR3 length: 16 amino acids. Germline V gene data show CDR1 as LNHDA and CDR2 as SQIVND (reference sequence). Trimming pared 9 bases from V and 0 bases from J, leaving 18 bases between. Written as DNA, the CDR3 is TGTGCCAGCCAAACCCCGGACGGGAGCTCTGGAAACACCATATATTTT. It specifies CASQTPDGSSGNTIYF.

This rearrangement joins TRBV6-5 to TRBJ2-7; tentative D call: TRBD1 (6 bases). Trimming pared 4 bases from V and 4 bases from J, leaving 17 bases between. Germline-derived CDR1 and CDR2 are MNHEY and SVGAGI. The CDR3 has 15 residues. Here the CDR3 reads CASSSPPRGRYEQYF. As DNA, the CDR3 is TGTGCCAGCAGTTCACCTCCCAGGGGTCGGTACGAGCAGTACTTC.

This clone was seen more than once but under ten times. V and J are TRBV5-1 and TRBJ2-3, with a tentative D call TRBD2 (5 bases). This CDR3 comprises 15 residues. Trimming cost V 0 bases and J 4 bases, with 12 bases left between them. Germline values: CDR1 SGHRS, CDR2 YFSETQ. The CDR3 reads CASSLEWRKADTQYF. Here the CDR3 DNA reads TGCGCCAGCAGCTTGGAGTGGAGGAAAGCAGATACGCAGTATTTT.

This clone turned up a few times. The chain links TRBV7-2 to TRBJ1-5; D gene unclear. V was pared by 5 bases and J by 3 bases, with 5 bases between. Germline lookup yields CDR1 SGHTA and CDR2 FQGNSA. The CDR3 is 12 residues long. The CDR3 region has the DNA TGTGCCAGCAGCCAATCCAATCAGCCCCAGCATTTT. Translating gives CASSQSNQPQHF.

This chain uses TRBV6-5 with TRBJ1-6, with TRBD1 matching 8 bases. V shed 6 bases, J shed 11 bases, and the junction held 9 bases outside the gene matches. Germline CDR1 reads MNHEY; CDR2 reads SVGAGI. The CDR3 sequence is 14 residues long. CDR3 bases: TGTGCCAGCAGCCAGGACAGGGTGCAGGCACCCCTCCACTTT. This codes for CASSQDRVQAPLHF.

The chain uses TRBV19 and TRBJ1-5, with D hard to call. CDR1 and CDR2 (germline): LNHDA, SQIVND (reference sequence). Trimming removed 3 bases from V and 3 bases from J, with 12 bases in between. The length of the CDR3 is 15 residues. CDR3 bases: TGTGCCAGTAGTATGTATAAAACAGCCAATCAGCCCCAGCATTTT. Its translation is CASSMYKTANQPQHF. The entire variable domain, with the rest obtained from reference TRBV19 and TRBJ1-5, is as follows: DGGITQSPKYLFRKEGQNVTLSCEQNLNHDAMYWYRQDPGQGLRLIYYSQIVNDFQKGDIAEGYSVSREKKESFPLTVTSAQKNPTAFYLCASSMYKTANQPQHFGDGTRLSIL.

V usage is TRBV27 and J usage is TRBJ2-3; 11 bases align to TRBD2. Germline CDR1 MNHEY, CDR2 SMNVEV (reference sequence). The junction had 5 bases not matched to a gene; V was cut back by 5 bases and J by 4 bases. The CDR3 contains 15 residues. The CDR3 DNA follows: TGTGCCAGCAGTGCACAACTAGCGGGGGCAGATACGCAGTATTTT. Translation: CASSAQLAGADTQYF.

This chain connects TRBV2 to TRBJ2-7; TRBD2 matches at 9 bases. Germline V gene lookup returns CDR1 SNHLY and CDR2 FYNNEI. The CDR3 consists of 15 residues. After removal of 6 bases from V and 0 bases from J, the junction contained 6 bases not matched to a gene. The CDR3 is CASRPGLAGSYEQYF. The DNA of the CDR3 is TGTGCCAGCAGACCGGGACTAGCCGGCTCCTACGAGCAGTACTTC.

This clone was recorded many times. The rearrangement links TRBV2 to TRBJ2-7, with 7 bases lining up with TRBD2. The CDR3 consists of 14 residues. V shed 6 bases, J shed 2 bases, and the junction held 7 bases outside the gene matches. Per the germline V gene, CDR1 is SNHLY and CDR2 is FYNNEI. This CDR3 reads CASRLAGGTYEQYF. In DNA form, the CDR3 reads TGTGCCAGCAGATTAGCGGGCGGCACCTACGAGCAGTACTTC.

This rearrangement joins TRBV5-6 to TRBJ2-7, with D tentatively TRBD1 (5 bases). This CDR3 is 11 amino acids long. The V gene lost 3 bases and the J gene lost 6 bases, with 7 bases spanning the gap. Per the germline V gene, CDR1 is SGHDT and CDR2 is YYEEEE. The CDR3, as DNA: TGTGCCAGCAGCTCAGGGTTCGAGCAGTACTTC. This sequence encodes CASSSGFEQYF.

The chain joins TRBV6-5 to TRBJ2-3, with D possibly matching TRBD2 (5 bases). Germline loops: CDR1 MNHEY, CDR2 SVGAGI. The CDR3 spans 15 residues. V lost 0 bases and J 0 bases, leaving 7 bases between the germline ends. The CDR3 reads CASSYSSVSTDTQYF. The CDR3 DNA reads TGTGCCAGCAGTTACTCTAGCGTTAGCACAGATACGCAGTATTTT.

The genes are TRBV10-3 and TRBJ2-7; D may be TRBD1 (6 bases). Trimming took off 2 bases at V and 5 bases at J, with 13 bases between the two ends. The germline V gene encodes CDR1 ENHRY and CDR2 SYGVKD. CDR3 length: 14 amino acids. In DNA, the CDR3 is TGTGCCATCAGTGAGGCACAGGGTATTCACGAGCAGTACTTC. Its translation is CAISEAQGIHEQYF.